This paragraph reports one TCR beta chain. Its antigen is unknown. No quality values exist for individual bases; no much larger clone is one base distant. The CDR1 and CDR2 encoded by the germline V gene are SQVTM and ANQGSEA. Inclusive of the bounding cysteine and phenylalanine, the CDR3 is 13 residues long. This entry keeps only the CDR3 DNA: 39 bases, framed from base 1. V lost 6 bases and J lost 4 bases; the stretch between them is 15 bases long. RNA was extracted using the RNeasy kit, and about 0.45 to 1 ug of the RNA was reverse transcribed with random hexamers. The immunoSEQ multiplex PCR assay, which covers 54 Vbeta and 13 Jbeta segments, was used to amplify TCR beta CDR3 regions. To correct PCR amplification bias, a synthetic template baseline was used for both primer optimization and computational correction. In the authors' own workflow: Reads were annotated to V, D and J genes according to IMGT and were analyzed with immunoSEQ Analyzer, with only productive sequences retained. To calculate clonality, Shannon entropy was normalized by log2 of the number of productive unique sequences and then subtracted from one. For each patient and control, public and private clones were evaluated within the 100 most prevalent clones. Susac-specific clones were defined as absent from healthy and MS cohorts, over a thousand published viral clones and other ImmuneACCESS disease sequences. TCRdb reprocessing: public reads trimmed at Q25 with fastp, clones called with MiXCR, in-frame beta chains kept. Every entry covers one CDR3 protein and lists the most common genes and DNA from its rows. These V and J calls originate from TCRdb's pipeline instead of the authors' own analysis. The sample data list about 240,000 distinct CDR3 sequences, and 90% to 96% of these were observed just once. The ten largest clones add up to approximately 0.1% of the sample.

These data are taken from a study of CD8 T cells in Susac syndrome (dated by TCRdb to 2018 to 2020). Concerning the study at large: Of the Susac syndrome patients who were sequenced, about 6 had clinically active disease and roughly 8 were in clinical remission. At the time of blood withdrawal, Susac syndrome patients were either therapy-naive, taking corticosteroids (with some also receiving IVIg), or on IVIg alone. Whether CD8+ T cell activation and differentiation in Susac syndrome was antigen driven was tested using repertoire sequencing.

High-throughput TCR beta sequencing profiled peripheral blood CD8+ and CD4+ T cells from healthy donors, Susac syndrome patients and multiple sclerosis patients. The Susac syndrome patients fulfilled recently defined diagnostic criteria for definite or probable disease. Bulk CD8+ and CD4+ T cells were purified magnetically by negative isolation, whereas CD8+ TEMRA cells were enriched by FACS. Blood was drawn into EDTA tubes, processed within 24 hours, and PBMCs were isolated by density gradient centrifugation. PBMCs destined for TCR sequencing were cryopreserved in liquid nitrogen and later thawed in a 37 °C water bath. Purity of sorted or isolated CD4+, CD8+ and CD8+ TEMRA cells was at least 90%. The paper's findings and limits, for the study overall: The number of individuals in the TCR sequencing and HLA analysis was acknowledged as relatively small. The CD4+ T cell repertoire of patients with Susac syndrome showed no detectable clonal expansion.

This receptor was identified in a human donor with Susac syndrome. The sample taken for sequencing was CD4+ T cells from PBMCs. The sequence joins TRBV29-1 to TRBJ1-1, with the D gene too uncertain to name. Here the CDR3 is given as CSVSAGRSTEAFF. Read as DNA, the sequence is TGCAGCGTCTCCGCGGGCAGGAGCACTGAAGCTTTCTTT.